This TCR beta chain was identified in a study of blood T cell repertoires in COVID-19. About the research overall: PBMCs, B-cell-depleted T cells, or T cells were the source of the cDNA or gDNA that made up the material.

The V gene's germline CDR1 is SGHNT and CDR2 YENEEA. V dropped 3 bases and J dropped 4 bases, with 10 bases sitting between them. This CDR3 has 14 residues. Adults between about 18 and 95 years of age took part from more than 20 US areas. Authors' analysis steps: The authors estimated nucleated cell counts from reference gene primer amplification. The repertoire was sequenced with immunoSEQ multiplex PCR; TCRdb's copy has only in-frame clones and lacks some. V and J calls and clone size follow that table, whereas D and trimming were derived from the DNA. Of 150,000 to 200,000 clones listed, approximately 90% are singletons.

The rearrangement joins TRBV11-3 to TRBJ2-1; tentative D call: TRBD2 (6 bases). The sequence came from a woman younger than 45 who had recovered from COVID-19. The sequencing input was PBMCs or T cells enriched from blood (not recorded which). The CDR3 DNA sequence: TGTGCCAGCAGCTTTGCGGGACCATACAATGAGCAGTTCTTC. Amino acid sequence: CASSFAGPYNEQFF.